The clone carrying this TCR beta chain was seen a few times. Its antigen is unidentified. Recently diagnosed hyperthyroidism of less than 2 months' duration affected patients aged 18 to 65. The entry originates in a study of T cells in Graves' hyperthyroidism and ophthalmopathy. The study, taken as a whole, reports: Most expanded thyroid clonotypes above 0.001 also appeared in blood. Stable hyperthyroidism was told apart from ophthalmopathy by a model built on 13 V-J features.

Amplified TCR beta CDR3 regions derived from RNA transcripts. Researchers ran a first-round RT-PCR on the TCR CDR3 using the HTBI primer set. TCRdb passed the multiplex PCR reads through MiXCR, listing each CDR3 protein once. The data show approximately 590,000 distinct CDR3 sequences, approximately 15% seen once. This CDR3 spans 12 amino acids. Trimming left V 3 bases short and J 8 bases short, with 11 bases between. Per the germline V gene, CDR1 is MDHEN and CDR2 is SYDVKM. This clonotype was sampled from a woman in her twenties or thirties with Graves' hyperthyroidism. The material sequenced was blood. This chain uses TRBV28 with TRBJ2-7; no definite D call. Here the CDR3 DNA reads TGTGCCAGCAGTTTTCCAGAAGGCAAGCAGTACTTC. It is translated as CASSFPEGKQYF.